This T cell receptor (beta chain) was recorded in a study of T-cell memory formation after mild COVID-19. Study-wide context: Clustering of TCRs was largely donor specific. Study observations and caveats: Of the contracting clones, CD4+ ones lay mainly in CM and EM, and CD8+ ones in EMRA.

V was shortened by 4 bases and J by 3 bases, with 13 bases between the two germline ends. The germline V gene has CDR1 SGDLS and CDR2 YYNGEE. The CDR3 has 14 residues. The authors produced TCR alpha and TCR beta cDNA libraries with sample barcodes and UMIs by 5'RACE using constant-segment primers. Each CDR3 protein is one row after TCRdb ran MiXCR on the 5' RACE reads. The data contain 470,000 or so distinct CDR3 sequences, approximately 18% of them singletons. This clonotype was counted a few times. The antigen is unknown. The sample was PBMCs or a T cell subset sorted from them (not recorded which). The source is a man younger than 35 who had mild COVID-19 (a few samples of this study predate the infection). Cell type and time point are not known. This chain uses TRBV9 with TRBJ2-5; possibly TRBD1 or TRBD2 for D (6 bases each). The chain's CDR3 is CASSLRGVEETQYF. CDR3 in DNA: TGTGCCAGCAGCTTGAGGGGGGTGGAAGAGACCCAGTACTTC.